This is a list of T cell receptor beta chains from one sample in a study of T cell responses to AZD1222 COVID-19 vaccine. Data came from immunoSEQ multiplex PCR; TCRdb stores just in-frame clones and leaves some out. The sample has roughly 120,000 clones, roughly nine tenths seen once; the top ten hold around 7.5%. The material was peripheral blood, obtained on day 0 of AZD1222 vaccination. Receptors were obtained from an adult in good health. CDR3s include the opening cysteine and the closing phenylalanine or tryptophan. The order of the fields is CDR3 DNA, CDR3 protein, D gene, V gene, J gene, clone size. The D gene is left open where the match is weak. Not all rows give a size; the values are once, few, many and, for expanded clones, a class.

DNA: TGTGCCAGCAGCCCAACAGGAAACACCGGGGAGCTGTTTTTT
CDR3: CASSPTGNTGELFF
D: NA
V: TRBV7-3
J: TRBJ2-2
size: NA

DNA: TGTGCCAGCAGCGTGACAGGGGATTCTGGAAACACCATATATTTT
CDR3: CASSVTGDSGNTIYF
D: TRBD1
V: TRBV5-4
J: TRBJ1-3
size: once

DNA: TGTGCCAGCAGCCCTTTAGCGGGGGGCCTATACAATGAGCAGTTCTTC
CDR3: CASSPLAGGLYNEQFF
D: TRBD2
V: TRBV9
J: TRBJ2-1
size: once

DNA: TGTGCCAGTAGTTTCTGGTCCTTTGGAAACACCATATATTTT
CDR3: CASSFWSFGNTIYF
D: NA
V: TRBV19
J: TRBJ1-3
size: NA

DNA: TGTGCCAGCAGCTTAACCGGGACTACGAACACCGGGGAGCTGTTTTTT
CDR3: CASSLTGTTNTGELFF
D: TRBD2
V: TRBV7-9
J: TRBJ2-2
size: NA

DNA: TGCAGCGTTGGTCATAACACTGAAGCTTTCTTT
CDR3: CSVGHNTEAFF
D: NA
V: TRBV29-1
J: TRBJ1-1
size: NA

DNA: TGTGCCAGCAGCGTAGCCCCCCGGGCGGGGGTCTACGAGCAGTACTTC
CDR3: CASSVAPRAGVYEQYF
D: TRBD2
V: TRBV9
J: TRBJ2-7
size: NA

DNA: TGCGCCAGCAGCCAAGGGGACTGGGGGAACACCGGGGAGCTGTTTTTT
CDR3: CASSQGDWGNTGELFF
D: NA
V: TRBV4-1
J: TRBJ2-2
size: NA

DNA: TGCGCCAGCAGCCGTGCGGACAGTCCCTACGAGCAGTACTTC
CDR3: CASSRADSPYEQYF
D: NA
V: TRBV5-1
J: TRBJ2-7
size: NA

DNA: TGTGCCAGCAGTTTTTCCTTAGCTGTTGAGCAGTTCTTC
CDR3: CASSFSLAVEQFF
D: NA
V: TRBV6-2/TRBV6-3
J: TRBJ2-1
size: few

DNA: TGTGCCAGCACCAGGGGCGGGGGGAATGAAAAACTGTTTTTT
CDR3: CASTRGGGNEKLFF
D: NA
V: TRBV7-9
J: TRBJ1-4
size: NA

DNA: TGCAGCGTCGCAAGGTTGGGCCTCACTGAAGCTTTCTTT
CDR3: CSVARLGLTEAFF
D: NA
V: TRBV29-1
J: TRBJ1-1
size: NA

DNA: TGTGCCAGCAGTGACACAGGGACCAGTTCACCCCTCCACTTT
CDR3: CASSDTGTSSPLHF
D: NA
V: TRBV25-1
J: TRBJ1-6
size: NA

DNA: TGTGCCAGCAGTTTCATGACAGGGATAGGTGAAAAACTGTTTTTT
CDR3: CASSFMTGIGEKLFF
D: TRBD1
V: TRBV6-5
J: TRBJ1-4
size: NA

DNA: TGCGCCAGCAGCCAAGATAGGGGGATTTACTCTGGAAACACCATATATTTT
CDR3: CASSQDRGIYSGNTIYF
D: NA
V: TRBV4-3
J: TRBJ1-3
size: NA

DNA: TGTGCCATTACGACAGAACTGAACACTGAAGCTTTCTTT
CDR3: CAITTELNTEAFF
D: NA
V: TRBV2
J: TRBJ1-1
size: NA

DNA: TGTGCCAGCAGCCTGGGGGGGCAGGGGAACGAAAAACTGTTTTTT
CDR3: CASSLGGQGNEKLFF
D: NA
V: TRBV7-9
J: TRBJ1-4
size: NA

DNA: TGTGCCAGCCTCAAGTCGGCTCTAAGCGCCACAGATACGCAGTATTTT
CDR3: CASLKSALSATDTQYF
D: NA
V: TRBV13
J: TRBJ2-3
size: NA

DNA: TGTGCCAGCAACAGTGGTGATTCACCCCTCCACTTT
CDR3: CASNSGDSPLHF
D: NA
V: TRBV25-1
J: TRBJ1-6
size: NA

DNA: TGTGCCAGCAGTCCGGGACAGGGGGGTGGAGAAAAACTGTTTTTT
CDR3: CASSPGQGGGEKLFF
D: TRBD1
V: TRBV27
J: TRBJ1-4
size: NA

DNA: TGTGCCAGTAGTATCGGCCAGGGATACACTGAAGCTTTCTTT
CDR3: CASSIGQGYTEAFF
D: NA
V: TRBV19
J: TRBJ1-1
size: NA

DNA: TGTGCCAGCAGCTCCCTACGGGACAGCTCACCCCTCCACTTT
CDR3: CASSSLRDSSPLHF
D: TRBD1
V: TRBV11-2
J: TRBJ1-6
size: NA